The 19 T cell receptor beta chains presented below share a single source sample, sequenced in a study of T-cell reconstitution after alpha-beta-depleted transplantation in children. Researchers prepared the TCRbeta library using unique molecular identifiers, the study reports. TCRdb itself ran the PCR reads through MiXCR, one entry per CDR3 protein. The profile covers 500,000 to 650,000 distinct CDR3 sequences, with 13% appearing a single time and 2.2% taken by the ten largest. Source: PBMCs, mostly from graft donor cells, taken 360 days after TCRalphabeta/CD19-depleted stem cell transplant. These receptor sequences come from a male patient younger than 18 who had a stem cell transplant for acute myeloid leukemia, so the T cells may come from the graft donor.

Here the CDR3 reads CSADGTGDGYTF. The CDR3 coding sequence is TGCAGTGCTGATGGGACAGGGGATGGCTACACCTTC. This rearrangement joins TRBV20-1 to TRBJ1-2; 10 bases are a match to TRBD1. The length of the CDR3 is 12 residues. CDR1 and CDR2 (germline): DFQATT, SNEGSKA (reference sequence). Trimming took 5 bases from V and 6 from J; bases not matched to a gene: 3.

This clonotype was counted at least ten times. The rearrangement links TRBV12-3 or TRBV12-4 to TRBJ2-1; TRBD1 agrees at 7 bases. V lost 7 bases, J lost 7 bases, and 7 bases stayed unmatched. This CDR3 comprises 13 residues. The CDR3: CASTDRAKNEQFF. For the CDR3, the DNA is TGTGCCAGCACAGACAGGGCGAAGAATGAGCAGTTCTTC.

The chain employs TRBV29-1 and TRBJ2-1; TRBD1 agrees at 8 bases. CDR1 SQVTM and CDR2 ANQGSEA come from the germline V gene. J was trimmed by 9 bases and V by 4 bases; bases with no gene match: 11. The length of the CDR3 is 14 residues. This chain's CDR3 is CSVGLTGAHFEQFF. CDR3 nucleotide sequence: TGCAGCGTTGGACTGACAGGGGCCCATTTTGAGCAGTTCTTC.

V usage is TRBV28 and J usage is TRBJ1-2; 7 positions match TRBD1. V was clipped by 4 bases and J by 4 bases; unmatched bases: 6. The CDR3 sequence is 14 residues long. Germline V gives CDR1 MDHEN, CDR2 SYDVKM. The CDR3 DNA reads TGTGCCAGCAGTTACACAGGGGATCCCTATGGCTACACCTTC. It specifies CASSYTGDPYGYTF.

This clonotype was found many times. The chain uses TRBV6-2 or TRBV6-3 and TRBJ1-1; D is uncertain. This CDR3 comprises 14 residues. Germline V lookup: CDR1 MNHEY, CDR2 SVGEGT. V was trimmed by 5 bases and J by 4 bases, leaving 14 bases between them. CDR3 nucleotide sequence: TGTGCCAGCAGTCCAACCCCAGGTTTCACTGAAGCTTTCTTT. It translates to CASSPTPGFTEAFF.

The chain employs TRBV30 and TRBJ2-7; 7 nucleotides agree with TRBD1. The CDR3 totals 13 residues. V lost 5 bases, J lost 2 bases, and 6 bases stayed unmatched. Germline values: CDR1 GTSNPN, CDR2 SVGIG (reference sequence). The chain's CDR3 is CAWAATGTYEQYF. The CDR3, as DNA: TGTGCCTGGGCCGCGACAGGGACCTACGAGCAGTACTTC.

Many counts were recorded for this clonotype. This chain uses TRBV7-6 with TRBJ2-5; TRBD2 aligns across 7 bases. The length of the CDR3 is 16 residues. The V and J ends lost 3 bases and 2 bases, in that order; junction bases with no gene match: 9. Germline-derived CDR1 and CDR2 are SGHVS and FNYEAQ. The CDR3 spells CASSFVFGSGQETQYF. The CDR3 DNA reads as TGTGCCAGCAGCTTCGTTTTTGGTAGCGGGCAAGAGACCCAGTACTTC.

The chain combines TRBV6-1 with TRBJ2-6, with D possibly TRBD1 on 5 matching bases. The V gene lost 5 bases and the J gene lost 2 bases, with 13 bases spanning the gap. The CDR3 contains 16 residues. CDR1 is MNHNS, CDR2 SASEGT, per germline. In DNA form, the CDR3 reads TGTGCCAGCAGTCGAACCAGGGCTGCTGGGGCCAACGTCCTGACTTTC. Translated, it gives CASSRTRAAGANVLTF.

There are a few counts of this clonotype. CDR3 in DNA: TGTGCCAGTCCCCCCCACCAGGGGGCCCCGAGCTCCTACGAGCAGTACTTC. It codes for CASPPHQGAPSSYEQYF. V is TRBV7-9 and J is TRBJ2-7; 8 nucleotides line up with TRBD1. The CDR3 is 17 residues long. With V trimmed by 9 bases and J by 0 bases, 16 bases remained unmatched. In germline, CDR1 is SEHNR, CDR2 FQNEAQ (reference sequence).

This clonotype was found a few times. The CDR3 DNA reads as TGCAGTGCTAGTAGCCGCGGGTCACCCTACAATGAGCAGTTCTTC. Translated: CSASSRGSPYNEQFF. V and J are TRBV20-1 and TRBJ2-1; perhaps TRBD2 as D (5 bases). The V gene lost 3 bases and the J gene lost 2 bases, with 14 bases spanning the gap. The CDR3 runs to 15 residues. CDR1 and CDR2 (germline): DFQATT, SNEGSKA (reference sequence).

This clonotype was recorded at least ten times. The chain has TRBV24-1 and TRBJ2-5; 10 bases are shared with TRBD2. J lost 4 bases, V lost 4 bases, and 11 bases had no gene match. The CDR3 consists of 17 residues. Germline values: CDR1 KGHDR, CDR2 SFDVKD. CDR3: CATSESGTSVLRETQYF. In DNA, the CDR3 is TGTGCCACCAGTGAGTCCGGGACTAGCGTCTTAAGAGAGACCCAGTACTTC.

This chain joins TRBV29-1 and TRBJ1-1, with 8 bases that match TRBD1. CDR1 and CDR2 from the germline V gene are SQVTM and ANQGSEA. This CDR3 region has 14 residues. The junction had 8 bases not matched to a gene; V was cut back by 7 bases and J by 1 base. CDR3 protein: CSAIGQGQNTEAFF. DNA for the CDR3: TGCAGCGCAATAGGACAGGGACAGAACACTGAAGCTTTCTTT.

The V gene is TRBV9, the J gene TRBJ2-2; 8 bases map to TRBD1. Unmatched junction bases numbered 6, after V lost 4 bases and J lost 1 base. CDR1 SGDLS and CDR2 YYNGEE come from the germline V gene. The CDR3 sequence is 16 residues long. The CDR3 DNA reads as TGTGCCAGCAGCCCTAGGGGGACAGGGAACACCGGGGAGCTGTTTTTT. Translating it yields CASSPRGTGNTGELFF.

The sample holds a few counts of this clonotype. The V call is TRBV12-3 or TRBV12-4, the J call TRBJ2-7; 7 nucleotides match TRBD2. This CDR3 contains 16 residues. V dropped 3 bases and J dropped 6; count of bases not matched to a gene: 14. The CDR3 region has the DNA TGTGCCAGCAGTTTCATTGATGGGGGGGGAGGTAGCGAGCAGTACTTC. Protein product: CASSFIDGGGGSEQYF.

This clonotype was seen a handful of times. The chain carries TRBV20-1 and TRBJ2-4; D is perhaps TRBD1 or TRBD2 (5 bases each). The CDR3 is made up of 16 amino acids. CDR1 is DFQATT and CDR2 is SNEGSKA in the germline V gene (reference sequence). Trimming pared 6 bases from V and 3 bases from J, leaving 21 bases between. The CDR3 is CSAPDGTGLGKNIQYF. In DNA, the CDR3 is TGCAGTGCCCCCGATGGGACCGGTTTGGGCAAAAACATTCAGTACTTC.

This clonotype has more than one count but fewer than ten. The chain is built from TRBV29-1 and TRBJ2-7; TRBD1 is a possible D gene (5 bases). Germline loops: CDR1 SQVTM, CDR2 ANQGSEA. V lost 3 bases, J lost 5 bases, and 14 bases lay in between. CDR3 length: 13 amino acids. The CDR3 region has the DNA TGCAGCGTTGATTTCACAGGAATCCACGAGCAGTACTTC. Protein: CSVDFTGIHEQYF.

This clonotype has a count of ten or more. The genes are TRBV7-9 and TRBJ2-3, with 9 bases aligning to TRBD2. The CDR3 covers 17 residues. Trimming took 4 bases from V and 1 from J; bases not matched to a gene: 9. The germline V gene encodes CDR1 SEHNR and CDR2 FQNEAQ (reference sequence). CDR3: CASSSSRKREGTDTQYF. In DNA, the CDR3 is TGTGCCAGCAGCTCCAGTCGGAAGCGGGAGGGCACAGATACGCAGTATTTT.

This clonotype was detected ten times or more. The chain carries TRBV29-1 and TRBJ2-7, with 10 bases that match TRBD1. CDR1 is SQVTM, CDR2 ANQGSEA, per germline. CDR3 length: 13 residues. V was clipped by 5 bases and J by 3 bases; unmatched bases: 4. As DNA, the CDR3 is TGCAGCGTTCGACAGGGGGCTCGCTACGAGCAGTACTTC. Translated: CSVRQGARYEQYF.

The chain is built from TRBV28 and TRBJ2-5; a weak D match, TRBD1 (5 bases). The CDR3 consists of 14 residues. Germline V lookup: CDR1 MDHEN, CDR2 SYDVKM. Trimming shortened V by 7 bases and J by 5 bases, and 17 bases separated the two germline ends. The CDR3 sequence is CASTLKGERETQYF. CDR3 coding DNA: TGTGCCAGCACTCTAAAAGGGGAAAGGGAGACCCAGTACTTC.